This entry lists 14 T cell receptor beta chains sequenced from one sample in a study of blood T cell repertoires in COVID-19 (dated by TCRdb to the early 2020s). Library preparation was by the immunoSEQ multiplex PCR assay. Entries here come from immuneACCESS through TCRdb and include only in-frame sequences with V and J called. Some clones fail to appear in such tables; in the studies checked, an unresolved V gene covers under half of the shortfall, and the cause of the remainder is unknown. This sample holds some 160,000 clones; 60% to 80% were observed only once. Approximately 8% of the sample lies in the top ten. Sequences were obtained from peripheral blood. Receptors originate from a man between 50 and 59 years old with active or convalescent COVID-19.

This chain links TRBV10-3 with TRBJ2-1, with 10 bases matching TRBD2. The CDR3 totals 17 residues. CDR1 is ENHRY and CDR2 is SYGVKD in the germline V gene. V lost 0 bases to trimming and J lost 4 bases; unmatched junction nucleotides: 6. This CDR3 is CAISESISSGSYNEQFF. CDR3 in DNA: TGTGCCATCAGTGAGTCCATTTCTAGCGGGAGTTACAATGAGCAGTTCTTC.

Only one count was recorded for this clone. The rearrangement links TRBV7-9 to TRBJ2-3, with TRBD2 matching 10 bases. The CDR3 is made up of 15 amino acids. Trimming cost V 5 bases and J 2 bases; bases outside gene matches: 4. CDR1 and CDR2 from the germline V gene are SEHNR and FQNEAQ (reference sequence). Written as DNA, the CDR3 is TGTGCCAGCAGCCCCCTAGCGGGAGCCACAGATACGCAGTATTTT. Translation gives CASSPLAGATDTQYF.

V gene TRBV2 combines with J gene TRBJ2-2; a possible D gene is TRBD2 (6 bases). The CDR3 consists of 15 residues. Germline V gene sequence: CDR1 SNHLY, CDR2 FYNNEI. Trimming shortened V by 2 bases and J by 8 bases, and 15 bases separated the two germline ends. CDR3 sequence (DNA): TGTGCCAGCAGTGAACCCTTTGGAGGGAGGGGGGAGCTGTTTTTT. Amino acids: CASSEPFGGRGELFF.

This clone was recorded a few times. The V call is TRBV5-1, the J call TRBJ2-2, with 10 positions matching TRBD2. From germline, CDR1 is SGHRS and CDR2 YFSETQ. The J segment lost 2 bases and the V segment lost 4 bases, leaving 2 bases of the junction unmatched. The CDR3 sequence is 15 residues long. The CDR3 nucleotides read TGCGCCAGCAGCCGGACTAGCGGTAACACCGGGGAGCTGTTTTTT. Its protein is CASSRTSGNTGELFF.

This chain links TRBV28 with TRBJ1-2, with TRBD1 matching 8 bases. The CDR3 runs 14 residues. Germline V lookup: CDR1 MDHEN, CDR2 SYDVKM. J was trimmed by 4 bases and V by 5 bases; bases with no gene match: 6. CDR3 amino acids: CASSPGGAPYGYTF. The CDR3 DNA reads as TGTGCCAGCAGTCCAGGGGGCGCTCCCTATGGCTACACCTTC.

The CDR3 DNA reads TGTGCCAGCAGCCAAACGCAGGGGCCCTGGGAGACCCAGTACTTC. Amino acids: CASSQTQGPWETQYF. The chain couples TRBV9 to TRBJ2-5; possible D gene TRBD1, 6 bases. The germline V and J ends were trimmed by 4 bases and 5 bases, with 18 bases remaining between them. Germline V lookup: CDR1 SGDLS, CDR2 YYNGEE. The CDR3 length is 15 residues.

The chain is built from TRBV18 and TRBJ2-2, with 7 bases fitting TRBD2. The J segment lost 5 bases and the V segment lost 3 bases, leaving 3 bases of the junction unmatched. Germline CDR1 KGHSH, CDR2 LQKENI. The CDR3 is 14 residues long. The CDR3 reads CASSPMGLTGELFF. The CDR3 region has the DNA TGTGCCAGCTCACCGATGGGACTAACCGGGGAGCTGTTTTTT. Supplemented by reference TRBV18 and TRBJ2-2, the full variable domain reads NAGVMQNPRHLVRRRGQEARLRCSPMKGHSHVYWYRQLPEEGLKFMVYLQKENIIDESGMPKERFSAEFPKEGPSILRIQQVVRGDSAAYFCASSPMGLTGELFFGEGSRLTVL.

This clone was observed a handful of times. This chain uses TRBV5-1 with TRBJ1-1; no reliable D call. CDR3 size: 13 residues. V was pared by 0 bases and J by 6 bases, with 9 bases between. CDR1 is SGHRS and CDR2 is YFSETQ in the germline V gene. CDR3 protein: CASSLGGTPEAFF. The DNA for the CDR3 is TGCGCCAGCAGCTTGGGAGGAACGCCTGAAGCTTTCTTT.

The chain couples TRBV7-2 to TRBJ1-5; tentatively, D is TRBD1 (6 bases). V lost 5 bases and J lost 3, with 20 bases in between. The CDR3 is 17 amino acids. CDR1 is SGHTA and CDR2 is FQGNSA in the germline V gene. CDR3 nucleotides: TGTGCCAGCAGCGCCCTGAGTTCTGGGGGCCCCAATCAGCCCCAGCATTTT. Amino acid sequence: CASSALSSGGPNQPQHF.

The rearrangement joins TRBV28 to TRBJ1-5, with D uncertain. The CDR3 has 12 residues. Germline V gives CDR1 MDHEN, CDR2 SYDVKM. The V and J ends lost 5 bases and 9 bases respectively, with 11 bases between them. In nucleotides, the CDR3 is TGTGCCAGCAGTCCCCCCCTGTCGCCCCAGCATTTT. Translating it yields CASSPPLSPQHF.

The rearrangement uses TRBV9 and TRBJ2-7; TRBD1 matches 9 bases. Germline V gives CDR1 SGDLS, CDR2 YYNGEE. J gave up 1 base and V 0 bases, and 2 bases lay outside the gene matches. This CDR3 has 15 amino acids. CDR3 in DNA: TGTGCCAGCAGCGTAGGGACAGGGGCGTCCTACGAGCAGTACTTC. This translates into CASSVGTGASYEQYF.

V and J are TRBV10-1 and TRBJ1-6; TRBD1 agrees at 9 bases. V trimming: 0 bases; J trimming: 5 bases; junction bases outside the gene matches: 5. The CDR3 has 17 residues. Germline V lookup: CDR1 WNHNN, CDR2 SYGVQD (reference sequence). CDR3: CASSESRGQGNNSPLHF. The CDR3 DNA reads as TGCGCCAGCAGTGAGTCAAGGGGACAGGGTAATAATTCACCCCTCCACTTT.

Written as DNA, the CDR3 is TGTGCCAGCAGCCAAGTGTCCGGAGTCTACAATGAGCAGTTCTTC. Amino acids: CASSQVSGVYNEQFF. The chain couples TRBV4-2 to TRBJ2-1; D not resolved. CDR1 is LGHNA and CDR2 is YNFKEQ in the germline V gene. The V end was cut by 1 base, the J end by 3 bases, with 10 bases between. The CDR3 length is 15 residues.

The chain links TRBV27 to TRBJ2-1; 7 bases agree with TRBD2. V trimming: 2 bases; J trimming: 5 bases; junction bases outside the gene matches: 6. The CDR3 contains 15 residues. Germline values: CDR1 MNHEY, CDR2 SMNVEV (reference sequence). The CDR3 reads CASSLEVAGHNEQFF. Here the CDR3 DNA reads TGTGCCAGCAGTTTAGAGGTAGCGGGCCACAATGAGCAGTTCTTC.